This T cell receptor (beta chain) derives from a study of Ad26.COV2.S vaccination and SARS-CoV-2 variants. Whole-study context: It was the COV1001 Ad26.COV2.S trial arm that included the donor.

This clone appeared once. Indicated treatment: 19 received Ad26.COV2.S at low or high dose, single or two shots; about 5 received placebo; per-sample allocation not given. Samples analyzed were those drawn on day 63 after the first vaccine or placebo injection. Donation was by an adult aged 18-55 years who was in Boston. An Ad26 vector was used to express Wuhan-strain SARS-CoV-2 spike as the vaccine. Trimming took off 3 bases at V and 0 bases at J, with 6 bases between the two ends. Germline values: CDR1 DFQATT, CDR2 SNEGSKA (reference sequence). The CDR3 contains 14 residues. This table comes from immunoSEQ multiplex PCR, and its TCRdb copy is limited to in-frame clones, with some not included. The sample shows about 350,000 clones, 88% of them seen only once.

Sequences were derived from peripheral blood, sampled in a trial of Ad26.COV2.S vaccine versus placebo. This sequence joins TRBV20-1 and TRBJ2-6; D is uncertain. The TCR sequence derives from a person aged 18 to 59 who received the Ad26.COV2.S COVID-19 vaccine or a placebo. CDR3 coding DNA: TGCAGTGCTAGTCCCTTCTCTGGGGCCAACGTCCTGACTTTC. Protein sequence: CSASPFSGANVLTF.